Sequencing of this TCR beta chain was carried out in a study of cytomegalovirus exposure and HLA in healthy donors listed by TCRdb under 2017. Study-wide context: An earlier analysis of under 600 of the donors reported approximately 270 Gb of sequence data and 117 million unique TCR beta sequences from approximately 180 million T cells. The study profiled the T cell repertoires of under 850 subjects by immunosequencing and related them to cytomegalovirus serostatus. The study aimed to test whether signatures of past pathogen exposure could be identified by cataloging public T cell receptors. Roughly five DR-DQ haplotypes were treated as single units for association and clustering because of strong linkage in the cohort. A separate validation cohort of roughly 120 different subjects was used in addition to the 666-subject first cohort. In an earlier analysis of around 540 of the donors, high-throughput TCR beta sequencing was used to judge whether each TCR beta V gene segment behaved as functional or pseudogenic. Donor age, sex, ethnicity and CMV serostatus were compiled together with the repertoire data. High-throughput TCR immunosequencing, statistical association of individual TCRs with disease status, and machine learning were combined to predict cytomegalovirus infection status. Across 398 genotyped donors of the cohort, an average of approximately 240,000 unique TCR beta nucleotide sequences per donor were sequenced, and around 19% of those sequences were non-productive. A later analysis re-analyzed previously published TCR beta repertoires from several hundred donors and added high-resolution HLA genotyping to study TCR occurrence patterns. A later genetic analysis took genome-wide SNP genotypes for about three fifths of the roughly 700 donors and used that subset as a discovery cohort. Of the 300 to 500 genotyped donors, 75% to 85% were placed in the genetic ancestry cluster associated with self-reported Caucasian donors. Class I and class II HLA loci were covered by the typing at four-digit resolution. All discovery cohort repertoires had been generated on a single sequencing platform. Rather than using new phenotypic data, the later analysis identified candidate immune exposures from TCR beta sequences and from how often those sequences occurred across donors. The number of donors typed differed by locus, with roughly 620-630 for A, B, C, DRB1 and DQB1, roughly 520 for DQA1, over 600 for DPA1, and roughly 450 for DPB1. Around 320 gigabases of sequencing data and 80 million or so unique TCR sequences were included in an early release covering around 600 HLA-typed donors. Broad study findings and their caveats: In a later genetic analysis, fewer N-insertions in productive TCRs were reported among donors in an Asian-associated ancestry cluster than the approximately 670-donor mean. When HLA alleles, especially DR and DQ, strongly co-occurred, attributing TCR associations to individual alleles was difficult. Because HLA typing was missing for some donors at each locus, association tests included only the typed subset. Sequencing depth was assumed to be roughly uniform across donors in the presence/absence analyses, though that assumption may not hold. A few of the identified cytomegalovirus-associated TCR beta chains were confirmed in vitro to be specific for cytomegalovirus antigens. Linkage disequilibrium might explain the correlated functional status among segregating V segments, but an unknown experimental factor could not be ruled out. Immune exposure information for the cohort was limited to CMV serostatus. The earlier analysis of approximately 590 of the donors excluded approximately 17 rarely observed V segments, including chromosome 9 orphons, because counts were too low. A further reported finding was that TCR beta sequences accurately predicted the HLA-A and HLA-B alleles for most subjects in the first cohort. A cluster of highly shared sequence variants was judged likely to represent a technical artifact of the sequencing pipeline. A later analysis associated about 17,000 TCR beta sequences with specific HLA alleles at a false discovery rate of 0.05. In an earlier analysis of about 600 of the donors, most TCR beta V segments appeared in productive rearrangements about 87% or about 30% of the time, broadly matching IMGT annotations. Only TCR beta chains were sequenced in this cohort, and the absence of alpha or paired-chain data limited detectable features. Across donors, most TCR sequences were observed very rarely, whereas some public TCRs were present in many individuals. The authors suggested that the approach could potentially be generalized to other disease states and immunological phenotypes. In a later analysis, several top co-occurrence clusters were reported to appear linked to parvovirus B19, influenza, CMV and Epstein-Barr virus. A later analysis found that HLA-associated TCR beta chains were more clonally expanded and had lower generation probabilities than equally common non-associated chains. Some IMGT-functional V segments, including TRBV6-2 and TRBV6-3, could not be told apart with the 87-base-pair reads, so those segments were excluded. A later analysis found that most CMV-associated TCR beta chains appeared HLA-restricted, with HLA associations seemingly driven largely by CMV exposure. V-gene and J-gene trimming of TCR beta chains was associated with a missense DCLRE1C variant in a later genetic analysis, and the association was replicated in an independent cohort. In a later analysis, TCR association rates were found to vary across HLA loci, with the most associated TCRs seen for DRB1 alleles and the fewest for HLA-C alleles. In the study, some 180 TCR beta chains were listed as associated with cytomegalovirus. In both the original and validation cohorts, the classifier was reported to diagnose cytomegalovirus status with high specificity and sensitivity.

The library was generated by the immunoSEQ multiplex PCR assay. The multiplex PCR relied on a mix of 60 forward primers for TCR Vbeta segments and 13 reverse primers for TCR Jbeta segments. Amplification of the CDR3 region of rearranged TCR beta genes was performed with a multiplex PCR assay on genomic DNA. The Illumina HiSeq System was used to sequence the amplified TCR beta libraries as 87-base-pair reads. The study's processing was this. In a later analysis, 80 million or so unique TCR beta chains were counted across the 500 to 850 repertoires, and roughly 11 million of these chains were shared by at least two donors. A nearest-neighbor algorithm error-corrected the raw reads and collapsed the reads into unique sequences, merging closely related sequences to remove PCR and sequencing errors. To assign V, D and J gene segments, CDR3 sequences were aligned to IMGT reference sequences. For a sequence to be retained, a match of at least six nucleotides to both a V gene segment and a J gene segment was required. A rearrangement counted as productive if the CDR3 had no stop codons and remained in frame with V and J, and every other rearrangement counted as non-productive. Following IMGT convention, CDR3 was defined as the stretch from the second conserved V-encoded cysteine to the conserved J-encoded phenylalanine. Sequences without an unambiguous match to a single V gene segment were excluded from the earlier analysis of a few hundred of the donors. An earlier analysis of fewer than 750 of the donors called V segments functional above 56.7% productive rearrangements and segregating when the between-donor standard deviation exceeded 5%. To diagnose cytomegalovirus status from the catalog of TCR beta chain sequences, a statistical classification framework was built. In a later analysis, V and J genes were assigned by comparing TCR nucleotide sequences against IMGT/GENE-DB human TR gene sequences. The TCRdist pipeline was used in a later analysis to assign CDR3 sequences and most-parsimonious VDJ recombination scenarios. A later analysis defined each TCR beta chain by its CDR3 amino acid sequence plus V-gene family, and excluded reads lacking a unique V-gene family. As a way to deal with suspected cross-contamination and a sequencing artifact, a later analysis dropped 450 to 600 nucleotide sequences that were highly shared and had low generation probability. In a later analysis, a clonal expansion index for each public chain was calculated from normalized within-repertoire ranks of inferred template counts. In a later analysis, generation probabilities were computed using a VDJ recombination model fitted to out-of-frame rearrangements, and the results were checked against IGoR. In a later analysis, hypergeometric tests were used to score TCR-TCR, TCR-HLA and TCR-CMV co-occurrence, with a repertoire-size bias correction applied to TCR pairs. A later analysis estimated false discovery rates by permuting HLA or CMV assignments 20 times. In a later analysis, co-occurring TCRs were grouped with DBSCAN, and TCRdist sequence similarity was added when clustering was performed within HLA-allele-positive subsets. Co-occurrence clustering excluded repertoires with fewer than 30,000 or more than 120,000 public chains, plus five with anomalous nucleotide sharing. TCRdb obtained this table from immuneACCESS and retained in-frame rearrangements with V and J assigned. These tables miss some clones; where compared with another copy, unresolved V genes account for less than half of the shortfall, and the remainder is unexplained. The V and J calls and the clone size are those of that table, but D and trimming were determined from the DNA. Present in this sample are approximately 130,000 clones, 76% of which were seen just once. The ten largest clones take up approximately 1.8% of the sample.

With respect to this clone: It lacks a known antigen. One end of the junction varies from germline; a read error may be responsible.

From the cysteine through the phenylalanine, the CDR3 covers 13 amino acids. CDR3 DNA is the only sequence kept; it has 39 bases, read in frame from the first base. In the germline V gene (reference sequence), CDR1 corresponds to SEHNR and CDR2 to FQNEAQ. The cohort consisted of 666 healthy bone marrow donors. All cohort members were sampled while nominally healthy, although unrecorded immune exposures were likely present. The donor was CMV seropositive and was included in the group of 300 or so seropositive cohort members. A peripheral blood sample was provided by each donor, and peripheral blood mononuclear cells were used for TCR beta sequencing. Genomic DNA extraction from the blood cell samples was performed with the Qiagen DNeasy Blood Extraction Kit.

Sequenced material: PBMCs. This chain joins TRBV7-9 to TRBJ2-7; the best D guess is TRBD1, with 6 bases matching. The source is a female donor in good health and CMV-seropositive. The encoded CDR3 is CSSSPDSSYEQYF. The nucleotides read TGTTCCAGCAGCCCGGACAGCTCCTACGAGCAGTACTTC.